This T cell receptor beta chain is from a study of OX40 agonist ivuxolimab in advanced cancers. The CDR3 sequence is 16 residues long. V was cut by 5 bases and J by 2 bases, with 16 bases left in between. Germline lookup yields CDR1 SNHLY and CDR2 FYNNEI. Regarding the study as a whole: Both blood CD4+ and CD8+ T cells showed clonal growth by week 6 at 0.1 to 3.0 mg/kg.

Some clones are missing from TCRdb's copy, which holds only in-frame ones; the method was immunoSEQ multiplex PCR. The table has around 45,000 clones, over 60% seen once. On this clone: Its antigen is not identified.

This sample comprised CD4+ or CD8+ T cells sorted from blood, obtained in a trial of the OX40 agonist ivuxolimab. The genes are TRBV2 and TRBJ2-1, with D hard to call. The sequence was obtained from an adult with an advanced solid tumor such as melanoma, head and neck, liver or kidney cancer. The CDR3 DNA follows: TGTGCCAGCAGTCCTAGACGACCTGGAGCCTACAATGAGCAGTTCTTC. Its translation: CASSPRRPGAYNEQFF.